Each of the 29 T cell receptor beta chains below was sequenced from the same sample in a study of blood T cell repertoires in COVID-19. Some clones are missing from TCRdb's copy, which holds only in-frame ones; the method was immunoSEQ multiplex PCR. The sample yields approximately 40,000 clones, around nine tenths seen once. Sequencing was performed on peripheral blood. The receptors were sampled from a human donor in a cohort sampled during active COVID-19.

The V gene is TRBV27, the J gene TRBJ2-5; TRBD1 agrees at 8 bases. V trimming: 3 bases; J trimming: 2 bases; junction bases outside the gene matches: 2. This CDR3 comprises 14 residues. Germline V CDR1 and CDR2: MNHEY, SMNVEV (reference sequence). This chain's CDR3 is CASSFYRGQETQYF. The CDR3 DNA follows: TGTGCCAGCAGTTTTTACAGGGGGCAAGAGACCCAGTACTTC.

The chain uses TRBV4-1 and TRBJ2-1, with TRBD2 matching over 16 bases. V dropped 4 bases and J dropped 8; count of bases not matched to a gene: 5. This CDR3 comprises 16 residues. Per the germline V gene, CDR1 is MGHRA and CDR2 is YSYEKL. This CDR3 reads CASSLGTSGGAYEQFF. CDR3 sequence (DNA): TGCGCCAGCAGCCTTGGGACTAGCGGGGGGGCCTATGAGCAGTTCTTC.

This sequence joins TRBV10-1 and TRBJ1-1; D gene ambiguous. CDR1 is WNHNN and CDR2 is SYGVQD in the germline V gene (reference sequence). Deletions cut 4 bases from V and 4 bases from J, with 10 bases between. The CDR3 has 13 residues. The CDR3 reads CASSAQRGTEAFF. The DNA for the CDR3 is TGCGCCAGCAGTGCACAACGGGGCACTGAAGCTTTCTTT.

This clone was detected once. This chain connects TRBV6-5 to TRBJ2-7; 8 bases fit TRBD1. The J segment lost 1 base and the V segment lost 5 bases, leaving 4 bases of the junction unmatched. The germline V gene has CDR1 MNHEY and CDR2 SVGAGI. CDR3 length equals 14 residues. CDR3 region: CASSPRDRSYEQYF. DNA of the CDR3: TGTGCCAGCAGTCCCCGGGACAGGTCCTACGAGCAGTACTTC.

The rearrangement uses TRBV3-1 (or the pseudogene TRBV3-2) and TRBJ1-6, with 9 bases identical to TRBD1. The CDR3 runs to 14 residues. Germline V gives CDR1 LGHDT, CDR2 YNNKEL (reference sequence). V gave up 6 bases and J gave up 6 bases; unmatched junction bases: 3. CDR3 sequence (DNA): TGTGCCAGCAGTCAACAGGGGGCTAATTCACCCCTCCACTTT. This codes for CASSQQGANSPLHF.

The chain recombines TRBV20-1 with TRBJ2-7; D is possibly TRBD1 (5 bases). The CDR3 runs 11 residues. Germline CDR1 reads DFQATT; CDR2 reads SNEGSKA (reference sequence). V shed 3 bases and J shed 3 bases, with 6 bases lying between them. Written as DNA, the CDR3 is TGCAGTGCTAGCACAGGCTACGAGCAGTACTTC. Amino acid sequence: CSASTGYEQYF.

This chain links TRBV27 with TRBJ2-1, with D perhaps TRBD1 (6 bases). Trimming pared 3 bases from V and 6 bases from J, leaving 15 bases between. Looked up from germline, CDR1 is MNHEY and CDR2 is SMNVEV (reference sequence). This CDR3 is built from 15 residues. The CDR3 DNA is TGTGCCAGCAGTTTGGGACACTCCGAGGGCAATGAGCAGTTCTTC. This codes for CASSLGHSEGNEQFF.

A note on this clone: The same CDR3 also results from other DNA sequences found in this sample. The V call is TRBV9, the J call TRBJ1-1; 7 positions match TRBD1. The CDR3 contains 14 residues. The V gene's germline CDR1 is SGDLS and CDR2 YYNGEE. The V gene end was trimmed by 2 bases and the J gene end by 3 bases; junction bases not matched to a gene: 4. The CDR3 reads CASSVRQGDTEAFF. CDR3 DNA sequence: TGTGCCAGCAGCGTTAGACAGGGAGACACTGAAGCTTTCTTT.

V usage is TRBV4-1 and J usage is TRBJ2-5; 7 bases align to TRBD1. The junction had 0 bases not matched to a gene; V was cut back by 1 base and J by 4 bases. The CDR3 extends over 13 amino acids. Germline CDR1 MGHRA, CDR2 YSYEKL. The CDR3 DNA follows: TGCGCCAGCAGCCAAGCAGGGGGAGAGACCCAGTACTTC. Protein product: CASSQAGGETQYF.

V and J are TRBV9 and TRBJ1-4, with D uncertain. Deletions cut 4 bases from V and 7 bases from J, with 14 bases between. The CDR3 totals 14 residues. Germline assignment: CDR1 SGDLS and CDR2 YYNGEE. The CDR3 protein is CASSPMDGSEKLFF. The CDR3 DNA is TGTGCCAGCAGCCCCATGGACGGGAGTGAAAAACTGTTTTTT. The full variable domain, in which reference TRBV9 and TRBJ1-4 provide the parts outside the CDR3, is DSGVTQTPKHLITATGQRVTLRCSPRSGDLSVYWYQQSLDQGLQFLIQYYNGEERAKGNILERFSAQQFPDLHSELNLSSLELGDSALYFCASSPMDGSEKLFFGSGTQLSVL.

The chain couples TRBV5-6 to TRBJ2-7; TRBD1 aligns across 9 bases. The ends lost 0 bases at V and 3 bases at J; junction bases unmatched: 7. The CDR3 sequence is 16 residues long. CDR1 and CDR2 from the germline V gene are SGHDT and YYEEEE. CDR3 nucleotides: TGTGCCAGCAGCTTGGTCCCAACAGGGGGCGTCTACGAGCAGTACTTC. This gives the protein CASSLVPTGGVYEQYF.

This clone has only one observation. The J gene is TRBJ1-1, the V gene TRBV6-6; D unresolved. V lost 7 bases to trimming and J lost 4 bases, with 7 bases between them. The CDR3 runs 11 residues. Germline values: CDR1 MNHNY, CDR2 SVGAGI (reference sequence). CDR3 bases: TGTGCCAGCATAGAGAGCACTGAAGCTTTCTTT. This encodes CASIESTEAFF.

The V and J genes are TRBV6-1 and TRBJ1-2; D is unresolved. The CDR3 contains 14 residues. Germline CDR1 MNHNS, CDR2 SASEGT. Trimming pared 0 bases from V and 4 bases from J, leaving 9 bases between. The CDR3, as DNA: TGTGCCAGCAGTGAAGCGCAGGTAGTCTATGGCTACACCTTC. It codes for CASSEAQVVYGYTF.

The V and J genes are TRBV28 and TRBJ2-4, with a tentative D call TRBD2 (5 bases). The CDR3 spans 15 residues. Per germline, CDR1 MDHEN and CDR2 SYDVKM. Trimming took 6 bases from V and 3 from J, leaving 15 bases between them. CDR3 sequence: CASRDGEWSKNIQYF. DNA of the CDR3: TGTGCCAGCAGGGACGGGGAATGGAGCAAAAACATTCAGTACTTC.

The chain carries TRBV19 and TRBJ2-5; D gene unclear. The ends were cut back, 3 bases at V and 3 bases at J, with 20 bases in the middle. The CDR3 totals 17 residues. The germline CDR1 and CDR2 sequences are LNHDA and SQIVND (reference sequence). CDR3 nucleotide sequence: TGTGCCAGTAGTATCGATCTAGAGGTGGTCGGAAAAGAGACCCAGTACTTC. Its translation is CASSIDLEVVGKETQYF.

As for this clone: An end of the junction does not agree with germline; a read error may underlie this. DNA for the CDR3: TGTGCTAGCAGCTTAGCGGAAGGGGGCGAGCAGTTCTTC. Residues: CASSLAEGGEQFF. The chain links TRBV7-7 to TRBJ2-1; weak D call: TRBD1 (7 bases). The germline gives CDR1 SSHAT, CDR2 FNYEAQ (reference sequence). The CDR3 is 13 residues long.

The chain couples TRBV5-5 to TRBJ2-4; tentative D call: TRBD1 (5 bases). V was shortened by 0 bases and J by 7 bases, with 11 bases between the two germline ends. CDR3 length: 14 amino acids. The V gene's germline CDR1 is SGHKS and CDR2 YYEKEE (reference sequence). The DNA for the CDR3 is TGTGCCAGCAGCTTGGACCAGGGTCCGAACATTCAGTACTTC. This gives the protein CASSLDQGPNIQYF.

The V call is TRBV28, the J call TRBJ2-7, with D maybe TRBD1 (6 bases). The V end was cut by 4 bases, the J end by 3 bases, with 19 bases between. The CDR3 length is 16 residues. Germline CDR1 is MDHEN and CDR2 is SYDVKM. DNA for the CDR3: TGTGCCAGCAGTTCCTTCGCGGAGACAGGTATCTACGAGCAGTACTTC. It encodes CASSSFAETGIYEQYF. The full variable domain, rest sourced from reference TRBV28 and TRBJ2-7, is DVKVTQSSRYLVKRTGEKVFLECVQDMDHENMFWYRQDPGLGLRLIYFSYDVKMKEKGDIPEGYSVSREKKERFSLILESASTNQTSMYLCASSSFAETGIYEQYFGPGTRLTVT.

V usage is TRBV12-5 and J usage is TRBJ2-2, with D uncertain. V lost 6 bases, J lost 2 bases, and 7 bases lay in between. Germline V CDR1 and CDR2: LGHNT, FRNRAP. The CDR3 is 13 residues long. CDR3 protein: CASGGDNTGELFF. The DNA for the CDR3 is TGTGCTAGTGGCGGTGATAACACCGGGGAGCTGTTTTTT.

The J gene is TRBJ1-2, the V gene TRBV3-1 (or the pseudogene TRBV3-2); D call uncertain. The length of the CDR3 is 14 residues. Germline lookup yields CDR1 LGHDT and CDR2 YNNKEL (reference sequence). Deletions cut 5 bases from V and 0 bases from J, with 10 bases between. CDR3 nucleotide sequence: TGTGCCAGCAGCTCCTCGAGCTCTAACTATGGCTACACCTTC. Protein: CASSSSSSNYGYTF.

The chain employs TRBV18 and TRBJ1-1; 9 bases are shared with TRBD1. V shed 2 bases and J 6 bases; nucleotides not matched to a gene: 7. Germline loops: CDR1 KGHSH, CDR2 LQKENI. This CDR3 comprises 15 residues. In nucleotides, the CDR3 is TGTGCCAGCTCACCAGACGCCCGGACAGGGGCTGAAGCTTTCTTT. Translated: CASSPDARTGAEAFF.

The rearrangement uses TRBV2 and TRBJ1-5, with no clear D. CDR1 and CDR2 (germline): SNHLY, FYNNEI. V lost 5 bases, J lost 4 bases, and 9 bases lay in between. CDR3 size: 13 residues. Written as DNA, the CDR3 is TGTGCCAGCAGTACCCAGGCTAATCAGCCCCAGCATTTT. Its protein product is CASSTQANQPQHF.

This clone was recorded once. J is TRBJ1-5 and V is TRBV5-1; perhaps TRBD1 as D (6 bases). Trimming removed 2 bases from V and 7 bases from J, with 19 bases in between. The germline CDR1 and CDR2 sequences are SGHRS and YFSETQ. The CDR3 covers 16 residues. The CDR3 spells CASSFDGGGRGQPQHF. Here the CDR3 DNA reads TGCGCCAGCAGCTTTGATGGGGGGGGGCGGGGGCAGCCCCAGCATTTT.

The genes are TRBV2 and TRBJ2-1, with D unresolved. Germline CDR1 is SNHLY and CDR2 is FYNNEI. The V end lost 4 bases, the J end lost 0 bases, and 10 bases lay between the germline ends. CDR3 size: 15 residues. CDR3 region: CASSVRRSSYNEQFF. The CDR3 DNA sequence: TGTGCCAGCAGTGTACGGCGGAGCTCCTACAATGAGCAGTTCTTC. The complete variable domain, with remaining parts taken from reference TRBV2 and TRBJ2-1, reads EPEVTQTPSHQVTQMGQEVILRCVPISNHLYFYWYRQILGQKVEFLVSFYNNEISEKSEIFDDQFSVERPDGSNFTLKIRSTKLEDSAMYFCASSVRRSSYNEQFFGPGTRLTVL.

The CDR3 sequence is CASSLAITGQAPGGYTF. CDR3 coding DNA: TGCGCCAGCAGCTTGGCCATCACTGGACAGGCCCCCGGTGGCTACACCTTC. The chain couples TRBV5-1 to TRBJ1-2, with 7 bases lining up with TRBD1. V dropped 0 bases and J dropped 7; count of bases not matched to a gene: 15. The germline V gene has CDR1 SGHRS and CDR2 YFSETQ. CDR3 size: 17 residues.

The rearrangement uses TRBV7-6 and TRBJ2-1, with TRBD2 identical over 14 bases. J gave up 4 bases and V 5 bases, and 4 bases lay outside the gene matches. Germline lookup yields CDR1 SGHVS and CDR2 FNYEAQ. The CDR3 sequence is 16 residues long. The CDR3 spells CASSVGLAGEYNEQFF. In DNA, the CDR3 is TGTGCCAGCAGCGTGGGACTAGCGGGGGAATACAATGAGCAGTTCTTC.

The gene calls are TRBV3-1 (or the pseudogene TRBV3-2) and TRBJ2-5, with TRBD2 matching over 8 bases. This CDR3 is built from 15 residues. Germline CDR1 LGHDT, CDR2 YNNKEL (reference sequence). V was pared by 5 bases and J by 5 bases, with 10 bases of the junction left unmatched. CDR3 DNA sequence: TGTGCCAGCAGCGATGGACTAGCAGGGTCGGAGACCCAGTACTTC. Translation gives CASSDGLAGSETQYF.

The chain links TRBV18 to TRBJ2-5; TRBD1 matches 8 bases. CDR1 KGHSH and CDR2 LQKENI come from the germline V gene. The V gene end was trimmed by 4 bases and the J gene end by 5 bases; junction bases not matched to a gene: 3. This CDR3 is 13 amino acids long. In DNA form, the CDR3 reads TGTGCCAGCTCACTGACAGGGGTTGAGACCCAGTACTTC. This translates into CASSLTGVETQYF.

V usage is TRBV18 and J usage is TRBJ2-3, with D unresolved. Germline assignment: CDR1 KGHSH and CDR2 LQKENI. CDR3 size: 15 residues. V was trimmed by 0 bases and J by 2 bases, leaving 9 bases between them. The CDR3 nucleotides are TGTGCCAGCTCACCACCCTACCCCTACACAGATACGCAGTATTTT. Protein sequence: CASSPPYPYTDTQYF.